The next 7 T cell receptor beta chains were all read from a single sample in a study of T cell changes during pregnancy in multiple sclerosis. Sequencing was performed with immunoSEQ multiplex PCR; in TCRdb, only in-frame clones are kept and a portion is missing. The sample shows 55,000 or so clones, approximately 92% of them seen only once. The sample consisted of CD4+ T cells from peripheral blood mononuclear cells, taken after pregnancy. Receptors were obtained from a female donor in good health, enrolled as a control in a pregnancy study.

The chain combines TRBV5-5 with TRBJ1-5, with D possibly matching TRBD1 (5 bases). CDR3 size: 13 residues. Trimming pared 4 bases from V and 7 bases from J, leaving 12 bases between. Germline values: CDR1 SGHKS, CDR2 YYEKEE (reference sequence). This CDR3 reads CASSLTVDQPQHF. The CDR3 DNA follows: TGTGCCAGCAGCCTGACAGTCGACCAGCCCCAGCATTTT.

The chain combines TRBV5-1 with TRBJ1-1; D remains ambiguous. Trimming took 0 bases from V and 7 from J, leaving 10 bases between them. This CDR3 comprises 13 residues. Looked up from germline, CDR1 is SGHRS and CDR2 is YFSETQ. Written as DNA, the CDR3 is TGCGCCAGCAGCTTGGCGAGGGCGCATGAAGCTTTCTTT. Translated: CASSLARAHEAFF.

This rearrangement joins TRBV11-3 to TRBJ2-6; 9 bases line up with TRBD1. Germline loops: CDR1 SGHNT, CDR2 YENEEA. V lost 5 bases and J lost 1; bases outside the gene matches: 6. This CDR3 contains 17 residues. In DNA, the CDR3 is TGTGCCAGCAGCAGCGGGACAGGGTATTCTGGGGCCAACGTCCTGACTTTC. Its translation: CASSSGTGYSGANVLTF.

This sequence joins TRBV5-1 and TRBJ2-5, with TRBD1 matching 8 bases. The ends lost 4 bases at V and 2 bases at J; junction bases unmatched: 4. This CDR3 has 14 amino acids. The V gene's germline CDR1 is SGHRS and CDR2 YFSETQ. The CDR3 is CASSLGQAQETQYF. The CDR3 nucleotides are TGCGCCAGCAGCCTGGGACAGGCGCAAGAGACCCAGTACTTC.

In DNA form, the CDR3 reads TGTGCCATAAACCGGGACAGGGGGCGTAACACTGAAGCTTTCTTT. Amino acid sequence: CAINRDRGRNTEAFF. V and J are TRBV7-8 and TRBJ1-1; 12 bases align to TRBD1. Germline V lookup: CDR1 SGHVS, CDR2 FQNEAQ. The CDR3 runs 15 residues. The V and J ends lost 10 bases and 2 bases, in that order; junction bases with no gene match: 8.

The V and J genes are TRBV6-6 and TRBJ2-7, with TRBD1 matching 10 bases. V was clipped by 6 bases and J by 5 bases; unmatched bases: 7. The CDR3 totals 14 residues. In germline, CDR1 is MNHNY, CDR2 SVGAGI (reference sequence). CDR3 nucleotides: TGTGCCAGCAGGGATCGGACAGGGGGGAACGAGCAGTACTTC. It specifies CASRDRTGGNEQYF.

This chain links TRBV18 with TRBJ1-4; 11 nucleotides match TRBD1. Trimming cost V 4 bases and J 7 bases; bases outside gene matches: 8. This CDR3 is 16 amino acids long. Germline lookup yields CDR1 KGHSH and CDR2 LQKENI. The CDR3 here is CASSRSPGTGGEKLFF. CDR3 bases: TGTGCCAGCTCACGATCGCCCGGGACAGGGGGTGAAAAACTGTTTTTT.